This T cell receptor (beta chain) emerged from a study of graft-versus-host responses after intestinal transplantation. Overall study context: Grafts that recipients had were multivisceral, liver-intestinal, or isolated intestinal transplants. All of the recipients had induction that used anti-thymocyte globulin, then tacrolimus and steroids for around 3 years. General study results and limits: Investigators detected GvH clones in recipient marrow, with some emerging earlier in ileum or blood. The study found high graft-versus-host to host-versus-graft clonal ratios in allografts of patients with graft-donor T cell macrochimerism.

Produced via immunoSEQ multiplex PCR; TCRdb's table is partial and in-frame only. The sample shows tens of thousands of clones, about four fifths of them seen only once. Concerning this clone itself: As yet, its antigen is unknown.

The length of the CDR3 is 16 residues. V was pared by 2 bases and J by 4 bases, with 14 bases between. Per the germline V gene, CDR1 is KGHSH and CDR2 is LQKENI. This clonotype was sampled from a human donor who received an intestinal transplant. J is TRBJ2-2 and V is TRBV18; D is unclear. The starting material was unstimulated CD8+ T cells sorted from spleen or lymph node cells, obtained before intestinal transplant. This chain's CDR3 is CASSPVRGFGTGELFF. The CDR3 coding sequence is TGTGCCAGCTCACCAGTGAGAGGCTTCGGCACCGGGGAGCTGTTTTTT.